This is a list of T cell receptor beta chains from one sample in a study of CD8 T cells in Susac syndrome. TCRdb recomputed calls from the immunoSEQ multiplex PCR reads with MiXCR, one row per CDR3 protein. The sample has just under 95,000 distinct CDR3 sequences; 85% to 95% are singletons. The sequenced sample consisted of CD4+ T cells from PBMCs. The receptors stem from a human donor with Susac syndrome. Each CDR3 is given with its conserved first and last residue. The D gene is left open where the match is weak.

j_call | d_call | v_call | cdr3_nt | cdr3_aa
TRBJ2-3 | NA | TRBV2 | TGTGCCAGCACCCTGTTCACAGATACGCAGTATTTT | CASTLFTDTQYF
TRBJ1-2 | TRBD1 | TRBV5-4 | TGTGCCAGCACCCCCAACAGGGGGACCTATGGCTACACCTTC | CASTPNRGTYGYTF
TRBJ2-7 | NA | TRBV12-3/TRBV12-4 | TGTGCCAGCAGCCTCGGGGAGGCTAGAGGGCAGTACTTC | CASSLGEARGQYF
TRBJ2-5 | NA | TRBV5-1 | TGCGCCAGCAGCAATCCCGGGATCCAAGAGACCCAGTACTTC | CASSNPGIQETQYF
TRBJ2-3 | NA | TRBV4-1 | TGCGCCAGCAGCCAAGGAACGGGGGCGGTCGATACGCAGTATTTT | CASSQGTGAVDTQYF
TRBJ2-1 | TRBD1 | TRBV29-1 | TGCAGCGTTGATCGGACAGGCTACTACAATGAGCAGTTCTTC | CSVDRTGYYNEQFF
TRBJ2-5 | NA | TRBV7-2 | TGTGCCAGCAGCTCCGACGGCCGGGGGACCCAGTACTTC | CASSSDGRGTQYF
TRBJ2-7 | NA | TRBV7-7 | TGTGCTAGCGCTCCAGGGAACTTGGGGGAGCAGTACTTC | CASAPGNLGEQYF
TRBJ2-7 | NA | TRBV3-1 | TGTGCCAGCGCCAAGAGGGCAGGGCACTACGAGCAGTACTTC | CASAKRAGHYEQYF
TRBJ2-7 | NA | TRBV20-1 | TGCAGTGCTAGAGAAACGTACGAGCAGTACTTC | CSARETYEQYF
TRBJ2-2 | NA | TRBV9 | TGTGCCAGCAGCTTAACAGGGATCTTATTGACCGGGGAGCTGTTTTTT | CASSLTGILLTGELFF
TRBJ2-1 | NA | TRBV21-1 | TGTGCCAGCAGCCTAGGCATCTACAATGAGCAGTTCTTC | CASSLGIYNEQFF
TRBJ2-1 | TRBD2 | TRBV7-2 | TGTGCCAGCAGCTTCGGAGGCGGGGGGGCTGATGAGCAGTTCTTC | CASSFGGGGADEQFF
TRBJ2-3 | TRBD2 | TRBV4-1 | TGCGCCAGCAGCCTCCAACTGGGACTAGCTACAGATACGCAGTATTTT | CASSLQLGLATDTQYF
TRBJ2-4 | TRBD2 | TRBV3-1 | TGTGCCAGCAGCCAACTAGCGGGGAGTGACATTCAGTACTTC | CASSQLAGSDIQYF
TRBJ1-2 | NA | TRBV15 | TGTGCCACCAGCAGAGATCGGGGGCTCTATGGCTACACCTTC | CATSRDRGLYGYTF